Listed here is a single T cell receptor beta chain. Clones were sequenced by immunoSEQ multiplex PCR, and TCRdb holds only the in-frame ones, with some missing. The sample has approximately 180,000 clones, more than 80% seen once. This CDR3 spans 14 amino acids. Trimming removed 6 bases from V and 4 bases from J, with 15 bases in between. Germline V gives CDR1 MGHDK, CDR2 SYGVNS. The data originate from a study of T cell responses to AZD1222 COVID-19 vaccine. The V call is TRBV25-1, the J call TRBJ1-2, with D maybe TRBD1 (5 bases). This specimen was peripheral blood, taken 28 days after the second dose of the MenACWY control vaccine. The source is an adult who received the MenACWY meningococcal vaccine as a control. The CDR3 loop reads CASSSSTDLYGYTF. DNA of the CDR3: TGTGCCAGCAGCTCCTCGACAGACCTCTATGGCTACACCTTC.